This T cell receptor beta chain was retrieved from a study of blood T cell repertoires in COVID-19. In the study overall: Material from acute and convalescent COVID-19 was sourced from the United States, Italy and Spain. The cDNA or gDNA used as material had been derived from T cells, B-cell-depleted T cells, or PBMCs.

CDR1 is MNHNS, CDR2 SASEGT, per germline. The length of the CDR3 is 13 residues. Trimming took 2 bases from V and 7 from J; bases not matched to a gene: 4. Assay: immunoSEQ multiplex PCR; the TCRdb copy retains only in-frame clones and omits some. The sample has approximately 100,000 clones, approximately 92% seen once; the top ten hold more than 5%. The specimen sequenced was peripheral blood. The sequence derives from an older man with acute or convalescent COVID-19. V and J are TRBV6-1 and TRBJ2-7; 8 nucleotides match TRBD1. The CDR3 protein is CASSEQGAREQYF. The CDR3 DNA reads TGTGCCAGCAGTGAACAGGGGGCGCGGGAGCAGTACTTC.